This passage covers 10 T cell receptor beta chains from one sample sequenced in a study of breast tumors, draining lymph nodes, adjacent tissues. Via MiXCR, TCRdb re-called the multiplex PCR reads, giving one row per CDR3 protein. Of about 110,000 distinct CDR3 sequences listed, less than 40% were seen once; the top ten hold 5.5% to 7%. Samples came from axillary lymph nodes draining the breast cancer. Sample: axillary lymph node tissue. Every receptor here comes from a female donor with breast cancer. Some clones in this sample may be carry-over from other donors' samples.

The sample holds many counts of this clonotype. The chain is built from TRBV7-8 and TRBJ2-3; 7 nucleotides align to TRBD2. V lost 7 bases and J lost 8; bases outside the gene matches: 3. The germline V gene encodes CDR1 SGHVS and CDR2 FQNEAQ. This CDR3 spans 11 amino acids. In DNA, the CDR3 is TGTGCCAGCACCACGGGAGGTACGCAGTATTTT. Its translation: CASTTGGTQYF. Full variable domain (remainder filled in from reference TRBV7-8 and TRBJ2-3): GAGVSQSPRYKVAKRGQDVALRCDPISGHVSLFWYQQALGQGPEFLTYFQNEAQLDKSGLPSDRFFAERPEGSVSTLKIQRTQQEDSAVYLCASTTGGTQYFGPGTRLTVL.

There are many counts of this clonotype. V is TRBV20-1 and J is TRBJ1-6, with 7 positions matching TRBD1. V was clipped by 1 base and J by 3 bases; unmatched bases: 3. The germline gives CDR1 DFQATT, CDR2 SNEGSKA (reference sequence). The CDR3 loop spans 15 amino acids. Here the CDR3 reads CSARGGQSYNSPLHF. The CDR3, as DNA: TGCAGTGCTAGAGGGGGACAGAGCTATAATTCACCCCTCCACTTT.

This clonotype was counted many times. The J gene is TRBJ2-1, the V gene TRBV20-1; TRBD2 aligns across 7 bases. J was trimmed by 6 bases and V by 5 bases; bases with no gene match: 13. The CDR3 covers 15 residues. Looked up from germline, CDR1 is DFQATT and CDR2 is SNEGSKA (reference sequence). CDR3 in amino acids: CSAAERAGTINEQFF. CDR3 coding DNA: TGCAGTGCTGCCGAACGAGCGGGGACCATCAATGAGCAGTTCTTC.

Ten or more counts support this clonotype. This chain links TRBV12-3 or TRBV12-4 with TRBJ1-2, with no clear D. V was trimmed by 3 bases and J by 6 bases, leaving 20 bases between them. This CDR3 region has 16 residues. This CDR3 is CASSLVLAVRWDGYTF. The CDR3 DNA reads TGTGCCAGCAGTTTGGTCCTGGCTGTCCGTTGGGATGGCTACACCTTC.

This clonotype was seen at least ten times. The V and J genes are TRBV7-3 and TRBJ2-7; 9 positions agree with TRBD1. Germline trimming cut 2 bases from V and 4 bases from J; bases unmatched to any gene: 0. CDR3 length: 13 amino acids. Per germline, CDR1 SGHTA and CDR2 FQGTGA. CDR3 nucleotides: TGTGCCAGCAGCTTAGGGACAGGGTACGAGCAGTACTTC. Translating gives CASSLGTGYEQYF.

The sample holds a few counts of this clonotype. This chain joins TRBV28 and TRBJ2-2; D is possibly TRBD2 (5 bases). Between the trimmed V and J ends, which lost 3 bases and 5 bases, there was a span of 13 bases. This CDR3 is 15 amino acids long. Per germline, CDR1 MDHEN and CDR2 SYDVKM. The CDR3 DNA follows: TGTGCCAGCAGTTTTCTGGGCCGGGGAACCGGGGAGCTGTTTTTT. It codes for CASSFLGRGTGELFF.

The V and J genes are TRBV2 and TRBJ2-1; no clear D. The CDR3 runs 12 residues. Germline-derived CDR1 and CDR2 are SNHLY and FYNNEI. V dropped 4 bases and J dropped 4 bases, with 5 bases sitting between them. The CDR3 DNA reads as TGTGCCAGCAGTGCCGATTACAATGAGCAGTTCTTC. Its translation is CASSADYNEQFF.

Many counts were recorded for this clonotype. J is TRBJ1-5 and V is TRBV5-5, with TRBD1 matching 10 bases. The CDR3 runs 18 residues. Germline loops: CDR1 SGHKS, CDR2 YYEKEE (reference sequence). J was trimmed by 5 bases and V by 0 bases; bases with no gene match: 11. CDR3 sequence: CASSLGRQGATRHQPQHF. The DNA of the CDR3 is TGTGCCAGCAGCTTGGGGCGACAGGGGGCGACGAGGCATCAGCCCCAGCATTTT.

Note on this clonotype: A much larger clonotype is one base distant, so this may be a read error. CDR3 coding DNA: TGCAGTGCTAGGACTAGCGGAGAAGTTTCCTCCTACAATGAGCAGTTCTTC. It encodes CSARTSGEVSSYNEQFF. The chain uses TRBV20-1 and TRBJ2-1; 9 nucleotides line up with TRBD2. Germline lookup yields CDR1 DFQATT and CDR2 SNEGSKA (reference sequence). The CDR3 has 17 residues. V shed 3 bases and J 0 bases; nucleotides not matched to a gene: 9.

In this sample, this clonotype turned up many times. V is TRBV9 and J is TRBJ2-7; 10 bases align to TRBD2. CDR1 SGDLS and CDR2 YYNGEE come from the germline V gene. Trimming took 4 bases from V and 3 from J; bases not matched to a gene: 4. The CDR3 extends over 14 amino acids. The CDR3 is CASSPGLAIYEQYF. DNA for the CDR3: TGTGCCAGCAGCCCGGGACTAGCGATCTACGAGCAGTACTTC.